The 9 T cell receptor beta chains in this list originate from one sample, sequenced in a study of response to subunit inactivated influenza vaccine. TCRdb recomputed calls from the RT-PCR reads with MiXCR, one row per CDR3 protein. The table lists approximately 290,000 distinct CDR3 sequences, about 20% of them singletons. Here the sequenced sample was PBMCs from blood, taken about 20 months after vaccination. The receptor source for this set is a man aged 50 to 69 who received an inactivated influenza vaccine.

This clonotype showed up just a few times. The V and J genes are TRBV4-2 and TRBJ2-1; D tentatively fits TRBD1 or TRBD2 (6 bases each). V lost 6 bases and J 8 bases, leaving 8 bases between the germline ends. CDR3 size: 11 residues. CDR1 is LGHNA and CDR2 is YNFKEQ in the germline V gene. The CDR3 loop is CASRRGDEQFF. CDR3 sequence (DNA): TGTGCCAGCAGGAGGGGGGATGAGCAGTTCTTC.

V and J are TRBV18 and TRBJ2-4; 9 positions agree with TRBD1. V shed 5 bases, J shed 1 base, and the junction held 3 bases outside the gene matches. Germline V gene sequence: CDR1 KGHSH, CDR2 LQKENI. This CDR3 comprises 15 residues. CDR3 in DNA: TGTGCCAGCTCAACCGGGACAGGGGCCAAAAACATTCAGTACTTC. This gives the protein CASSTGTGAKNIQYF.

The chain combines TRBV7-2 with TRBJ2-7, with D perhaps being TRBD1 or TRBD2 (5 bases each). This CDR3 region has 13 residues. Deletions cut 6 bases from V and 3 bases from J, with 12 bases between. Germline CDR1 is SGHTA and CDR2 is FQGNSA. The CDR3 sequence is CASRAGGSYEQYF. The CDR3 coding sequence is TGTGCCAGCAGAGCTGGGGGTAGCTACGAGCAGTACTTC.

The genes are TRBV5-1 and TRBJ2-3; maybe TRBD2 (6 bases). The V gene's germline CDR1 is SGHRS and CDR2 YFSETQ. V lost 3 bases, J lost 4 bases, and 18 bases lay in between. The CDR3 runs 16 residues. CDR3 bases: TGCGCCAGCAGCTGGTCGTTGGGGGGAAAGGCAGATACGCAGTATTTT. Amino acids: CASSWSLGGKADTQYF. The full variable domain, rest sourced from reference TRBV5-1 and TRBJ2-3, is KAGVTQTPRYLIKTRGQQVTLSCSPISGHRSVSWYQQTPGQGLQFLFEYFSETQRNKGNFPGRFSGRQFSNSRSEMNVSTLELGDSALYLCASSWSLGGKADTQYFGPGTRLTVL.

The chain uses TRBV6-2 or TRBV6-3 and TRBJ2-7; D not certain. V gave up 0 bases and J gave up 2 bases, with 20 bases separating them. Germline CDR1 MNHEY, CDR2 SVGEGT. The CDR3 runs 18 residues. Here the CDR3 reads CASSYSMFPYNLTYEQYF. In DNA, the CDR3 is TGTGCCAGCAGTTACTCGATGTTCCCATATAACCTCACCTACGAGCAGTACTTC.

This clonotype has ten or more counts. V is TRBV5-1 and J is TRBJ1-2, with 8 bases aligning to TRBD1. The CDR3 is made up of 13 amino acids. Losses at the gene ends were 4 bases for V and 3 bases for J; bases not matched to a gene: 2. CDR1 and CDR2 (germline): SGHRS, YFSETQ. CDR3 nucleotide sequence: TGCGCCAGCAGCCAGACAGGGGACTATGGCTACACCTTC. Protein: CASSQTGDYGYTF.

This sequence joins TRBV7-2 and TRBJ2-1; D perhaps matches TRBD1 (6 bases). Germline values: CDR1 SGHTA, CDR2 FQGNSA. This CDR3 contains 15 residues. Trimming left V 3 bases short and J 7 bases short, with 16 bases between. The CDR3 reads CASSLGQGPFNEQFF. CDR3 bases: TGTGCCAGCAGCTTGGGGCAGGGGCCATTTAATGAGCAGTTCTTC.

The rearrangement joins TRBV4-2 to TRBJ1-1; unclear D gene. The CDR3 extends over 13 amino acids. CDR1 and CDR2 from the germline V gene are LGHNA and YNFKEQ. The V gene lost 1 base and the J gene lost 3 bases, with 6 bases spanning the gap. CDR3 sequence: CASSQVADTEAFF. The CDR3 DNA follows: TGTGCCAGCAGCCAAGTCGCGGACACTGAAGCTTTCTTT.

A word on this clonotype: A read error may explain this, as a much larger clone is one base away. This chain links TRBV5-1 with TRBJ1-1; D perhaps matches TRBD1 (5 bases). Germline lookup yields CDR1 SGHRS and CDR2 YFSETQ. Trimming pared 0 bases from V and 9 bases from J, leaving 15 bases between. The CDR3 runs to 14 residues. CDR3 in DNA: TGCGCCAGCAGCTTGGGAGGGGTAGGGACTAAAGCTTTCTTT. Protein sequence: CASSLGGVGTKAFF.